A selection of T cell receptor beta chains follows, all from one sample in a study of blood T cell repertoires in COVID-19. Repertoires were generated with immunoSEQ multiplex PCR, while TCRdb's copy carries only in-frame clones and drops some. Among a few hundred thousand clones listed, 85% to 90% were seen once. The source material was peripheral blood. The receptors shown here come from a woman in her forties or fifties with COVID-19, enrolled during active disease. CDR3s include the opening cysteine and the closing phenylalanine or tryptophan. The D gene is left open where the match is weak.

V gene: TRBV12-3/TRBV12-4; J gene: TRBJ2-2; D gene: NA; CDR3 DNA: TGTGCCAGCAGCCCACAGGTAGAGGAGCTGTTTTTT; CDR3 protein: CASSPQVEELFF
V gene: TRBV12-5; J gene: TRBJ1-4; D gene: NA; CDR3 DNA: TGTGCTAGTGGTTTGGGACAGGTGAGGGATGAAAAACTGTTTTTT; CDR3 protein: CASGLGQVRDEKLFF
V gene: TRBV6-4; J gene: TRBJ2-1; D gene: NA; CDR3 DNA: TGTGCCAGCAGTGCCTCCCCGTACAATGAGCAGTTCTTC; CDR3 protein: CASSASPYNEQFF
V gene: TRBV19; J gene: TRBJ1-5; D gene: TRBD1; CDR3 DNA: TGTGCCAGTAGTGGGGCAGGGGGTCAGCCCCAGCATTTT; CDR3 protein: CASSGAGGQPQHF
V gene: TRBV27; J gene: TRBJ1-1; D gene: NA; CDR3 DNA: TGTGCCAGCAGTTTATCAGCTTTCACGAACACTGAAGCTTTCTTT; CDR3 protein: CASSLSAFTNTEAFF
V gene: TRBV12-3/TRBV12-4; J gene: TRBJ1-1; D gene: NA; CDR3 DNA: TGTGCCAGCACGACCGGGGGTGATGAAGCTTTCTTT; CDR3 protein: CASTTGGDEAFF
V gene: TRBV4-1; J gene: TRBJ2-3; D gene: NA; CDR3 DNA: TGCGCCAGCAGCCCCAGCGGGGACACATTTCGCTCAGATACGCAGTATTTT; CDR3 protein: CASSPSGDTFRSDTQYF
V gene: TRBV11-3; J gene: TRBJ2-1; D gene: NA; CDR3 DNA: TGTGCCAGCAGCCCCCCCCCGGGTTCCTACAATGAGCAGTTCTTC; CDR3 protein: CASSPPPGSYNEQFF
V gene: TRBV19; J gene: TRBJ2-7; D gene: TRBD1; CDR3 DNA: TGTGCCACCTCCCGGACAGGGGGCTACGAGCAGTACTTC; CDR3 protein: CATSRTGGYEQYF
V gene: TRBV24-1; J gene: TRBJ2-5; D gene: TRBD2; CDR3 DNA: TGTGCCACCAGTGATCCCGGACTAGCGGGAAGGGAGACCCAGTACTTC; CDR3 protein: CATSDPGLAGRETQYF
V gene: TRBV9; J gene: TRBJ2-6; D gene: NA; CDR3 DNA: TGTGCCAGCAGCGTAGCTATCGGAGGCTCTGGGGCCAACGTCCTGACTTTC; CDR3 protein: CASSVAIGGSGANVLTF
V gene: TRBV7-8; J gene: TRBJ1-6; D gene: NA; CDR3 DNA: TGTGCCAGCAGCCCGGGTGCTAGTGATTCACCCCTCCACTTT; CDR3 protein: CASSPGASDSPLHF
V gene: TRBV5-1; J gene: TRBJ1-1; D gene: NA; CDR3 DNA: TGCGCCAGCAGCTTAGGGGGGGAGAATGAAGCTTTCTTT; CDR3 protein: CASSLGGENEAFF
V gene: TRBV27; J gene: TRBJ2-7; D gene: NA; CDR3 DNA: TGTGCCAGCAGTCATTCGGACAGAAACTACGAGCAGTACTTC; CDR3 protein: CASSHSDRNYEQYF
V gene: TRBV7-2; J gene: TRBJ1-4; D gene: TRBD1; CDR3 DNA: TGTGCCAGCAGCCAACAGGGGTTTGCTAATGAAAAACTGTTTTTT; CDR3 protein: CASSQQGFANEKLFF
V gene: TRBV27; J gene: TRBJ2-7; D gene: NA; CDR3 DNA: TGTGCCAGCAGCAGGGGTATCGAGCAGTACTTC; CDR3 protein: CASSRGIEQYF
V gene: TRBV6-5; J gene: TRBJ2-5; D gene: NA; CDR3 DNA: TGTGCCAGCAGTCCTCCGGGGAGGGAGACCCAGTACTTC; CDR3 protein: CASSPPGRETQYF
V gene: TRBV29-1; J gene: TRBJ1-2; D gene: NA; CDR3 DNA: TGCAGCGTCTTGGACAGTCAAGCTAACTATGGCTACACCTTC; CDR3 protein: CSVLDSQANYGYTF
V gene: TRBV15; J gene: TRBJ2-5; D gene: NA; CDR3 DNA: TGTGCCACCAGCAGAGGGCAGTACCAAGAGACCCAGTACTTC; CDR3 protein: CATSRGQYQETQYF